This T cell receptor beta chain appears in the sequencing data of a study of regulatory T cells (dated by TCRdb to the late 2010s). At the level of the whole study: T-cell receptor beta repertoires of sorted regulatory, conventional CD4+ and CD8+ T cells were compared between CD3G-deficient patients and healthy controls.

As to this clone: Its recognized antigen is unknown. No qualities accompany the bases; no much larger clone lies one base away.

Between the V and J ends, shortened by 8 bases and 7 bases respectively, the junction contains 17 bases. CDR1 and CDR2, per the germline V gene, are MNHNS and SASEGT. The CDR3 holds 13 amino acids from the cysteine to the phenylalanine. The retained sequence is limited to the CDR3, 39 bases, with the frame set at the first base. The paper's findings and limits, for the study overall: Hydrophobic residues at CDR3 positions 6 and 7 were enriched in conventional CD4+ T cells from CD3G-deficient patients, suggesting more self-reactive specificities. Restricted unique TRB V-J pairs and skewed V and J gene usage were observed in patient repertoires, most markedly in regulatory T cells.

For the multiplex PCR, 52 forward TRBV primers and 13 reverse TRBJ primers were used, and amplification bias was corrected with both assay-based and computational methods. Rearranged TRB loci were amplified from genomic DNA by multiplex PCR within the immunoSEQ assay. TRB amplicons were sequenced using an Illumina HiSeq platform. The study's processing was this. Raw sequences were error-filtered and aligned to reference gene sequences by custom algorithms and were subsequently analyzed with the immunoSEQ online tools. The frequencies of productive and nonproductive TRB rearrangements were evaluated among unique sequences as well as among total sequences. The likelihood of self-reactivity was estimated by examining two features, hydrophobicity and amino acid composition, of TRB CDR3 positions 6 and 7. Prism software was used to run t tests, Mann-Whitney tests or two-way ANOVA for comparisons between groups. In its TCRdb copy, this immuneACCESS table keeps in-frame sequences only and misses some clones. Where compared with another copy, unresolved V genes explain less than half of these, and the others have no known cause. The V and J calls and clone size were taken over from that table, and D and trimming were inferred from the DNA. The sample data list about 35,000 clones, and around nine tenths of these were observed just once. The leading ten clones occupy approximately 2.4% of the sample.

Evidence of autoimmunity was found in all CD3G-deficient patients, and more severe autoimmunity was observed in two of the patients. Patients were tested at ages ranging from 2 to 39 years, and reduced naive and increased memory CD4+ and CD8+ T-cell proportions were found in the patients. CD4+ cells were FACS-sorted into CD25-high CD127-low regulatory T cells and CD25-low CD127-high conventional CD4+ T cells. The patient group comprised about 6 individuals with CD3G deficiency. An international network of physicians across the United States, Europe and Asia provided the patient samples and clinical data. Ficoll density separation was used to isolate peripheral blood mononuclear cells.

This clonotype was sampled from a person aged 18 to 35 with CD3G deficiency. Sequenced material: conventional CD4+ T cells sorted from blood. Recombination joined TRBV6-1 with TRBJ1-1; the D gene is perhaps TRBD1, from 6 matching bases. The nucleotides are TGTGCCAGCCAGACCAGGGGTGCTGATGAAGCTTTCTTT. Its coded protein is CASQTRGADEAFF.